Below are 32 T cell receptor beta chains sequenced from a single sample in a study of cytomegalovirus exposure and HLA in healthy donors (dated by TCRdb to about 2017). The method was the immunoSEQ multiplex PCR assay. A mixture of 60 forward primers for TCR Vbeta segments and 13 reverse primers for TCR Jbeta segments was used in the multiplex PCR. What TCRdb holds here is the immuneACCESS table cut down to in-frame rearrangements. Part of the clones is not present; checked against another copy, under half of the missing clones reflect an unresolved V gene, and the others are unexplained. The table for this sample lists under 150,000 clones; 70% to 75% of them were counted only once. The ten largest clones capture 1% to 1.5% of the sample. Source material: PBMCs. Every receptor here comes from a woman aged 35 to 49 in good health and CMV-seronegative.

The chain combines TRBV2 with TRBJ1-6; weak D call: TRBD1 (5 bases). CDR1 is SNHLY and CDR2 is FYNNEI in the germline V gene. The CDR3 has 16 residues. Trimming cost V 4 bases and J 9 bases, with 19 bases left between them. The CDR3 sequence is CASSASRGKLGSPLHF. The CDR3 DNA reads as TGTGCCAGCAGTGCCAGCCGGGGGAAATTGGGTTCACCCCTCCACTTT. Drawing the rest from reference TRBV2 and TRBJ1-6, the complete variable domain is EPEVTQTPSHQVTQMGQEVILRCVPISNHLYFYWYRQILGQKVEFLVSFYNNEISEKSEIFDDQFSVERPDGSNFTLKIRSTKLEDSAMYFCASSASRGKLGSPLHFGNGTRLTVT.

This sequence joins TRBV25-1 and TRBJ1-5; unclear D gene. V lost 4 bases to trimming and J lost 5 bases, with 12 bases between them. CDR3 length: 14 residues. Germline CDR1 and CDR2: MGHDK and SYGVNS. The CDR3 nucleotides read TGTGCCAGCAGTGCCGCCGGTTCATATCAGCCCCAGCATTTT. Protein product: CASSAAGSYQPQHF.

The chain is built from TRBV21-1 and TRBJ1-5; the table's D call, TRBD1, has no DNA check behind it. TRBV21-1 is reported as a pseudogene. CDR3 size: 16 residues. DNA of the CDR3: TGTGCCAGCAGCACCCAGACAGGGGGCGCGGATCAGCCCCAGCATTTT. Amino acid sequence: CASSTQTGGADQPQHF.

V is TRBV7-2 and J is TRBJ2-1; tentatively, D is TRBD1 (5 bases). Germline lookup yields CDR1 SGHTA and CDR2 FQGNSA. Deletions cut 7 bases from V and 0 bases from J, with 13 bases between. This CDR3 region has 15 residues. The CDR3 loop is CASKSSTASYNEQFF. The DNA for the CDR3 is TGTGCCAGCAAATCTTCGACAGCCTCCTACAATGAGCAGTTCTTC.

The table lists this clone with a few counts. The rearrangement joins TRBV5-1 to TRBJ1-1, with unresolved D. The V gene lost 4 bases and the J gene lost 1 base, with 8 bases spanning the gap. This CDR3 is built from 13 residues. CDR1 and CDR2 from the germline V gene are SGHRS and YFSETQ. CDR3 sequence reads: CASSPTPNTEAFF. CDR3 bases: TGCGCCAGCAGCCCAACACCGAACACTGAAGCTTTCTTT.

This clone came up once. This chain connects TRBV19 to TRBJ1-6; the D gene is possibly TRBD1 (6 bases). Germline lookup yields CDR1 LNHDA and CDR2 SQIVND (reference sequence). V lost 4 bases, J lost 8 bases, and 12 bases lay in between. The CDR3 is 14 residues long. The CDR3 DNA reads TGTGCCAGTAGTAAACAGGGTTTGGATTCACCCCTCCACTTT. Translating it yields CASSKQGLDSPLHF.

The chain is built from TRBV5-6 and TRBJ2-7; 13 positions agree with TRBD2. The trim removed 5 bases at V and 7 bases at J, leaving 9 bases unmatched. The germline gives CDR1 SGHDT, CDR2 YYEEEE. The CDR3 is made up of 15 amino acids. In DNA form, the CDR3 reads TGTGCCAGCAGTCTAGGACTAGCGGGGGCAGATGAGCAGTACTTC. Translating gives CASSLGLAGADEQYF.

The CDR3 is CASSQGLSRGPDGSNPSKGYTF. CDR3 nucleotides: TGCGCCAGCAGCCAAGGGTTGTCCAGGGGACCAGACGGGTCGAACCCTTCCAAAGGCTACACCTTC. The J gene is TRBJ1-2, the V gene TRBV4-3; perhaps TRBD1 as D (6 bases). V was shortened by 1 base and J by 8 bases, with 38 bases between the two germline ends. The CDR3 extends over 22 amino acids. Germline V lookup: CDR1 LGHNA, CDR2 YSLEER.

The chain uses TRBV15 and TRBJ1-5, with D hard to call. Germline V gene data show CDR1 as LNHNV and CDR2 as YYDKDF (reference sequence). The V end was cut by 0 bases, the J end by 8 bases, with 11 bases between. The CDR3 consists of 14 residues. CDR3 residues: CATSRDHGEEPQHF. Written as DNA, the CDR3 is TGTGCCACCAGCAGAGATCACGGGGAAGAGCCCCAGCATTTT.

CDR3 in amino acids: CASSLGTGVGLSGNTIYF. The DNA for the CDR3 is TGCGCCAGCAGCTTGGGGACAGGGGTAGGACTTTCTGGAAACACCATATATTTT. The V and J genes are TRBV5-1 and TRBJ1-3; 9 nucleotides align to TRBD1. Per germline, CDR1 SGHRS and CDR2 YFSETQ. V trimming: 0 bases; J trimming: 1 base; junction bases outside the gene matches: 8. The CDR3 extends over 18 amino acids.

V usage is TRBV9 and J usage is TRBJ2-3; 7 bases align to TRBD1. The CDR3 totals 16 residues. The trim removed 1 base at V and 4 bases at J, leaving 9 bases unmatched. CDR1 is SGDLS, CDR2 YYNGEE, per germline. CDR3 region: CASSVLPGQKPDTQYF. The CDR3 DNA sequence: TGTGCCAGCAGCGTACTACCGGGACAGAAACCAGATACGCAGTATTTT.

The rearrangement joins TRBV5-6 to TRBJ1-3; TRBD1 might be the D (5 bases). Germline-derived CDR1 and CDR2 are SGHDT and YYEEEE. CDR3 length: 14 amino acids. Deletions cut 2 bases from V and 0 bases from J, with 6 bases between. The CDR3 is CASSFTGSGNTIYF. The CDR3 nucleotides are TGTGCCAGCAGCTTCACAGGCTCTGGAAACACCATATATTTT.

The chain is built from TRBV9 and TRBJ1-2; TRBD1 is a possible D gene (5 bases). Trimming removed 4 bases from V and 13 bases from J, with 23 bases in between. Germline CDR1 and CDR2: SGDLS and YYNGEE. This CDR3 contains 14 residues. This chain's CDR3 is CASSPALGSGPGTF. Here the CDR3 DNA reads TGTGCCAGCAGCCCCGCCCTGGGGTCAGGGCCCGGCACCTTC.

The chain carries TRBV4-3 and TRBJ1-2; TRBD1 might be the D (5 bases). Trimming shortened V by 2 bases and J by 4 bases, and 14 bases separated the two germline ends. In germline, CDR1 is LGHNA, CDR2 YSLEER. CDR3 length equals 15 residues. CDR3: CASSQYKGSFYGYTF. Here the CDR3 DNA reads TGCGCCAGCAGCCAATACAAGGGGTCCTTCTATGGCTACACCTTC.

Here the CDR3 reads CASSLSSGGAGEQFF. DNA for the CDR3: TGTGCCAGCAGCTTAAGCAGCGGGGGGGCTGGTGAGCAGTTCTTC. V gene TRBV7-3 combines with J gene TRBJ2-1; TRBD2 aligns across 10 bases. CDR1 is SGHTA, CDR2 FQGTGA, per germline. The junction had 6 bases not matched to a gene; V was cut back by 1 base and J by 9 bases. This CDR3 has 15 amino acids.

The chain's CDR3 is CASSFLAGGSYNEQFF. In DNA form, the CDR3 reads TGTGCCAGCAGTTTTTTAGCGGGGGGATCCTACAATGAGCAGTTCTTC. V and J are TRBV6-6 and TRBJ2-1; 10 positions agree with TRBD2. The CDR3 length is 16 residues. Germline V gives CDR1 MNHNY, CDR2 SVGAGI (reference sequence). With V trimmed by 4 bases and J by 1 base, 4 bases remained unmatched.

The V call is TRBV9, the J call TRBJ2-1; 13 nucleotides agree with TRBD2. The trim removed 0 bases at V and 14 bases at J, leaving 8 bases unmatched. The CDR3 totals 15 residues. CDR1 and CDR2 from the germline V gene are SGDLS and YYNGEE. CDR3 in amino acids: CASSVGGTSGEEEFF. The CDR3 coding sequence is TGTGCCAGCAGCGTAGGAGGGACTAGCGGGGAGGAAGAGTTCTTC. Complete variable domain (other parts from reference TRBV9 and TRBJ2-1): DSGVTQTPKHLITATGQRVTLRCSPRSGDLSVYWYQQSLDQGLQFLIQYYNGEERAKGNILERFSAQQFPDLHSELNLSSLELGDSALYFCASSVGGTSGEEEFFGPGTRLTVL.

The V and J genes are TRBV19 and TRBJ1-5; perhaps TRBD1 as D (6 bases). Germline values: CDR1 LNHDA, CDR2 SQIVND (reference sequence). The CDR3 has 16 amino acids. V lost 2 bases and J 2 bases, leaving 13 bases between the germline ends. The CDR3 sequence is CASSIFASGGNQPQHF. In nucleotides, the CDR3 is TGTGCCAGTAGTATATTCGCGTCAGGGGGCAATCAGCCCCAGCATTTT.

V gene TRBV5-6 combines with J gene TRBJ1-1; TRBD1 agrees at 7 bases. The CDR3 sequence is 14 residues long. Losses at the gene ends were 4 bases for V and 4 bases for J; bases not matched to a gene: 7. Germline assignment: CDR1 SGHDT and CDR2 YYEEEE. The CDR3 nucleotides are TGTGCCAGCAGCCCCTCGACAGGGAGCACTGAAGCTTTCTTT. Its translation is CASSPSTGSTEAFF.

The gene calls are TRBV19 and TRBJ1-5; D is undetermined. Trimming cost V 3 bases and J 2 bases, with 11 bases left between them. Germline assignment: CDR1 LNHDA and CDR2 SQIVND (reference sequence). The CDR3 extends over 15 amino acids. The CDR3 protein is CASSIGDSGNQPQHF. The CDR3 DNA follows: TGTGCCAGTAGTATCGGGGATAGCGGCAATCAGCCCCAGCATTTT.

The gene calls are TRBV4-1 and TRBJ1-4, with D unresolved. The V end lost 2 bases, the J end lost 2 bases, and 9 bases lay between the germline ends. CDR3 length equals 15 residues. Germline lookup yields CDR1 MGHRA and CDR2 YSYEKL. Here the CDR3 reads CASSQSTNTNEKLFF. CDR3 nucleotides: TGCGCCAGCAGCCAATCGACAAATACTAATGAAAAACTGTTTTTT.

The gene calls are TRBV18 and TRBJ2-1; D is possibly TRBD2 (6 bases). The V gene's germline CDR1 is KGHSH and CDR2 LQKENI. V lost 6 bases and J lost 0, with 15 bases in between. The CDR3 runs to 16 residues. This CDR3 reads CASSLGTPSSYNEQFF. DNA of the CDR3: TGTGCCAGCTCCCTAGGGACTCCTAGCTCCTACAATGAGCAGTTCTTC.

V is TRBV5-8 and J is TRBJ2-7; the D gene is possibly TRBD1 (5 bases). V lost 1 base and J 3 bases, leaving 14 bases between the germline ends. This CDR3 has 15 residues. Per germline, CDR1 SGHTS and CDR2 YDEGEE. DNA of the CDR3: TGTGCCAGCAGCTTGCAGGGTGCGCCCGGCTACGAGCAGTACGTC. Translation: CASSLQGAPGYEQYV.

V gene TRBV9 combines with J gene TRBJ2-3; 12 positions agree with TRBD2. The ends lost 4 bases at V and 2 bases at J; junction bases unmatched: 5. Germline V gene sequence: CDR1 SGDLS, CDR2 YYNGEE. CDR3 length equals 16 residues. The CDR3 DNA follows: TGTGCCAGCAGCCCACTAGCGGGGGGCTACACAGATACGCAGTATTTT. Translated, it gives CASSPLAGGYTDTQYF.

The V call is TRBV29-1, the J call TRBJ2-3; 10 bases align to TRBD2. Germline V gives CDR1 SQVTM, CDR2 ANQGSEA. Unmatched junction bases numbered 13, after V lost 7 bases and J lost 6 bases. This CDR3 comprises 15 residues. The CDR3: CSAILLAGATDTQYF. CDR3 sequence (DNA): TGCAGCGCTATACTTCTAGCGGGGGCGACGGATACGCAGTATTTT.

The V call is TRBV11-3, the J call TRBJ1-5; 7 bases agree with TRBD1. The germline V gene has CDR1 SGHNT and CDR2 YENEEA. The junction had 8 bases not matched to a gene; V was cut back by 1 base and J by 2 bases. CDR3 length: 17 residues. CDR3 sequence reads: CASSLGGSGQCNQPQHF. As DNA, the CDR3 is TGTGCCAGCAGCTTAGGGGGGTCGGGACAGTGCAATCAGCCCCAGCATTTT.

In this sample, this clone turned up a few times. The chain has TRBV6-1 and TRBJ1-5; D may be TRBD1 (5 bases). Germline CDR1 and CDR2: MNHNS and SASEGT. The CDR3 is made up of 16 amino acids. V was trimmed by 4 bases and J by 3 bases, leaving 16 bases between them. CDR3 nucleotides: TGTGCCAGCAGTGTTGTAACGGGGGAGTTCAATCAGCCCCAGCATTTT. Amino acids: CASSVVTGEFNQPQHF.

V gene TRBV4-3 combines with J gene TRBJ1-1; tentatively, D is TRBD1 (5 bases). The CDR3 covers 16 residues. Trimming left V 0 bases short and J 1 base short, with 12 bases between. Germline-derived CDR1 and CDR2 are LGHNA and YSLEER. The CDR3 DNA follows: TGCGCCAGCAGCCAAGAAAGACAGCGAAGGAACACTGAAGCTTTCTTT. Its protein is CASSQERQRRNTEAFF.

This clone has just one count. The rearrangement uses TRBV6-5 and TRBJ2-6; the match to TRBD2 covers 7 bases. In germline, CDR1 is MNHEY, CDR2 SVGAGI. The CDR3 totals 15 residues. After removal of 2 bases from V and 2 bases from J, the junction contained 0 bases not matched to a gene. The CDR3 region is CASSYRGAGANVLTF. The CDR3, as DNA: TGTGCCAGCAGTTACCGGGGGGCTGGGGCCAACGTCCTGACTTTC.

The chain employs TRBV5-1 and TRBJ2-5; maybe TRBD2 (6 bases). The germline V and J ends were trimmed by 4 bases and 3 bases, with 10 bases remaining between them. The CDR3 length is 13 residues. Germline V gene sequence: CDR1 SGHRS, CDR2 YFSETQ. The CDR3: CASSDRLEETQYF. In nucleotides, the CDR3 is TGCGCCAGCAGCGATAGACTAGAAGAGACCCAGTACTTC.

The CDR3 DNA is TGCGCCAGCAGTGAGAGCGTGGGGCGGTACTTAGAAGCTTTCTTT. Translated: CASSESVGRYLEAFF. V and J are TRBV10-2 and TRBJ1-1; D might be TRBD1 (5 bases). Germline assignment: CDR1 WSHSY and CDR2 SAAADI. This CDR3 comprises 15 residues. The V gene lost 2 bases and the J gene lost 8 bases, with 18 bases spanning the gap.

This chain joins TRBV28 and TRBJ2-3; maybe TRBD1 (5 bases). With 5 bases removed from V and 2 bases from J, the gap between germline ends came to 17 bases. CDR1 is MDHEN and CDR2 is SYDVKM in the germline V gene. The CDR3 loop spans 16 amino acids. The CDR3 DNA follows: TGTGCCAGCAGTCGACTTCCCGACAGAATCACAGATACGCAGTATTTT. It encodes CASSRLPDRITDTQYF.